The 29 T cell receptor beta chains reported below all come from one sample, sequenced in a study of blood T cell repertoires in COVID-19. Sequencing used immunoSEQ multiplex PCR; TCRdb keeps in-frame clones, though not all of them. The table includes about 400,000 clones, around 90% detected once. The sequencing sample was made of PBMCs or T cells enriched from blood (not recorded which). Source of these receptors: a woman aged 40 to 49 with acute COVID-19.

This sequence joins TRBV27 and TRBJ1-2, with 9 bases that match TRBD1. Germline CDR1 and CDR2: MNHEY and SMNVEV (reference sequence). The CDR3 runs 13 residues. Germline trimming cut 4 bases from V and 7 bases from J; bases unmatched to any gene: 4. CDR3 protein: CASSSLQGAGYTF. The CDR3 region has the DNA TGTGCCAGCAGTTCACTACAGGGGGCTGGCTACACCTTC.

This clone was picked up many times. The rearrangement joins TRBV9 to TRBJ2-1; 11 bases match TRBD2. Germline V gives CDR1 SGDLS, CDR2 YYNGEE. With V trimmed by 4 bases and J by 9 bases, 9 bases remained unmatched. The CDR3 sequence is 15 residues long. The CDR3 sequence is CASSLLAGGDIEQFF. Here the CDR3 DNA reads TGTGCCAGCAGCCTCCTAGCGGGGGGCGATATTGAGCAGTTCTTC.

The genes are TRBV29-1 and TRBJ1-5, with TRBD1 matching over 7 bases. This CDR3 spans 13 amino acids. Germline CDR1 SQVTM, CDR2 ANQGSEA. V lost 7 bases, J lost 3 bases, and 6 bases stayed unmatched. The CDR3 DNA sequence: TGCAGCGCCTCTACAGGGGACAATCAGCCCCAGCATTTT. It translates to CSASTGDNQPQHF.

V gene TRBV9 combines with J gene TRBJ1-2, with D perhaps matching TRBD1 (5 bases). The germline V gene has CDR1 SGDLS and CDR2 YYNGEE. Trimming cost V 4 bases and J 7 bases, with 20 bases left between them. The CDR3 sequence is 15 residues long. The CDR3 nucleotides read TGTGCCAGCAGCCCCATCCCGGCGCAGGGAGGTGGCTACACCTTC. Encoded protein: CASSPIPAQGGGYTF.

The rearrangement uses TRBV6-5 and TRBJ2-1; possible D gene TRBD1, 5 bases. The CDR3 contains 14 residues. Germline CDR1 MNHEY, CDR2 SVGAGI. The V end was cut by 5 bases, the J end by 8 bases, with 16 bases between. CDR3 bases: TGTGCCAGCAGTAAGGTAGGGGTTATCGATGAGCAGTTCTTC. Protein product: CASSKVGVIDEQFF.

This chain links TRBV12-3 or TRBV12-4 with TRBJ2-7; D gene unclear. The ends were cut back, 3 bases at V and 3 bases at J, with 6 bases in the middle. This CDR3 is 12 amino acids long. Here the CDR3 reads CASSFSVYEQYF. The DNA for the CDR3 is TGTGCCAGCAGTTTCTCGGTCTACGAGCAGTACTTC.

Regarding this clone: Different DNA sequences within this sample yield the same CDR3. V usage is TRBV5-1 and J usage is TRBJ1-3; unclear D gene. The CDR3 length is 14 residues. Germline loops: CDR1 SGHRS, CDR2 YFSETQ. The V and J ends lost 0 bases and 0 bases respectively, with 4 bases between them. Here the CDR3 DNA reads TGCGCCAGCAGCTTGGGCGACTCTGGAAACACCATATATTTT. Encoded protein: CASSLGDSGNTIYF.

The gene calls are TRBV10-3 and TRBJ2-5; 7 bases map to TRBD1. CDR1 and CDR2 (germline): ENHRY, SYGVKD. The CDR3 runs to 15 residues. Trimming at V came to 6 bases and at J to 5 bases, leaving 12 bases not matched to a gene. CDR3 nucleotide sequence: TGTGCCATCAGCTCCGGGACAGAATATAAGGAGACCCAGTACTTC. It encodes CAISSGTEYKETQYF.

This rearrangement joins TRBV5-4 to TRBJ2-5; perhaps TRBD2 as D (5 bases). CDR3 length: 17 residues. Germline V gene sequence: CDR1 SGHNT, CDR2 YYREEE (reference sequence). V was pared by 4 bases and J by 3 bases, with 22 bases between. Here the CDR3 reads CASSPWISVDGKETQYF. CDR3 coding DNA: TGTGCCAGCAGCCCGTGGATTAGCGTTGATGGGAAAGAGACCCAGTACTTC. Together with reference TRBV5-4 and TRBJ2-5, the CDR3 gives the full variable domain: ETGVTQSPTHLIKTRGQQVTLRCSSQSGHNTVSWYQQALGQGPQFIFQYYREEENGRGNFPPRFSGLQFPNYSSELNVNALELDDSALYLCASSPWISVDGKETQYFGPGTRLLVL.

V usage is TRBV5-4 and J usage is TRBJ2-1; perhaps TRBD2 as D (5 bases). The CDR3 spans 16 residues. In germline, CDR1 is SGHNT, CDR2 YYREEE (reference sequence). V lost 2 bases and J 0 bases, leaving 12 bases between the germline ends. The CDR3 sequence: CASSFMDWSSYNEQFF. The DNA of the CDR3 is TGTGCCAGCAGCTTTATGGACTGGAGCTCCTACAATGAGCAGTTCTTC.

The J gene is TRBJ2-2, the V gene TRBV7-6; 12 nucleotides agree with TRBD2. J was trimmed by 3 bases and V by 1 base; bases with no gene match: 6. Germline V gene sequence: CDR1 SGHVS, CDR2 FNYEAQ. The CDR3 is made up of 18 amino acids. The CDR3 sequence: CASSLVASGGAYTGELFF. The CDR3 nucleotides read TGTGCCAGCAGCTTAGTCGCTAGCGGGGGGGCCTACACCGGGGAGCTGTTTTTT.

The rearrangement links TRBV19 to TRBJ2-3, with 7 positions matching TRBD1. Germline-derived CDR1 and CDR2 are LNHDA and SQIVND (reference sequence). V dropped 8 bases and J dropped 11; count of bases not matched to a gene: 13. The CDR3 spans 13 residues. The DNA of the CDR3 is TGTGCCAGTGGGGACAGAACCTCTAAGGGGCAGTATTTT. This codes for CASGDRTSKGQYF. The full variable domain, rest sourced from reference TRBV19 and TRBJ2-3, is DGGITQSPKYLFRKEGQNVTLSCEQNLNHDAMYWYRQDPGQGLRLIYYSQIVNDFQKGDIAEGYSVSREKKESFPLTVTSAQKNPTAFYLCASGDRTSKGQYFGPGTRLTVL.

The V and J genes are TRBV27 and TRBJ2-4; D is perhaps TRBD2 (6 bases). Germline-derived CDR1 and CDR2 are MNHEY and SMNVEV (reference sequence). The CDR3 totals 16 residues. The V gene lost 5 bases and the J gene lost 1 base, with 15 bases spanning the gap. The CDR3 reads CASSPSGRGAKNIQYF. The CDR3 region has the DNA TGTGCCAGCAGTCCCTCCGGGCGGGGTGCCAAAAACATTCAGTACTTC.

This clone was picked up a small number of times. The chain employs TRBV6-7 and TRBJ2-7, with D possibly TRBD1 on 5 matching bases. TRBV6-7 is filed as an ORF, its function uncertain. Trimming pared 5 bases from V and 1 base from J, leaving 12 bases between. CDR3 length: 14 amino acids. CDR3 in amino acids: CASSTLDRSYEQYF. The CDR3 bases are TGTGCCAGCAGTACCCTAGACAGATCCTACGAGCAGTACTTC.

This clone was seen only a few times. In DNA, the CDR3 is TGTGCCAGCAGCGAAGCAGGGGGCGGCTACACCTTC. This gives the protein CASSEAGGGYTF. The chain joins TRBV7-2 to TRBJ1-2, with 8 bases identical to TRBD1. The CDR3 spans 12 residues. Trimming took 5 bases from V and 8 from J; bases not matched to a gene: 4. The germline V gene encodes CDR1 SGHTA and CDR2 FQGNSA.

The chain is built from TRBV5-1 and TRBJ1-2, with 7 bases matching TRBD1. The CDR3 runs to 13 residues. Germline lookup yields CDR1 SGHRS and CDR2 YFSETQ. J gave up 7 bases and V 0 bases, and 3 bases lay outside the gene matches. For the CDR3, the DNA is TGCGCCAGCAGCTTGGGACAGGGCAGTGGCTACACCTTC. It specifies CASSLGQGSGYTF.

The V call is TRBV6-5, the J call TRBJ1-4; 9 bases line up with TRBD1. CDR3 length: 15 amino acids. With 7 bases clipped from V and 7 bases from J, the junction kept 10 bases outside the gene matches. Germline values: CDR1 MNHEY, CDR2 SVGAGI. The CDR3 reads CASMDRGSWGEKLFF. The CDR3 DNA reads TGTGCCAGCATGGACAGGGGAAGTTGGGGTGAAAAACTGTTTTTT.

Comment on this clone: Other DNA sequences from this sample encode an identical CDR3 as well. V and J are TRBV18 and TRBJ1-2; possible D gene TRBD1, 6 bases. The CDR3 runs 17 residues. Germline values: CDR1 KGHSH, CDR2 LQKENI. With 2 bases removed from V and 1 base from J, the gap between germline ends came to 17 bases. CDR3 sequence reads: CASSPSMWGPLNYGYTF. CDR3 bases: TGTGCCAGCTCACCAAGCATGTGGGGGCCCCTTAACTATGGCTACACCTTC.

V is TRBV5-5 and J is TRBJ2-6, with TRBD1 as a possible D gene (6 bases). V was pared by 4 bases and J by 2 bases, with 10 bases between. Looked up from germline, CDR1 is SGHKS and CDR2 is YYEKEE (reference sequence). CDR3 length equals 15 residues. The CDR3 is CASSMDSAGANVLTF. DNA of the CDR3: TGTGCCAGCAGCATGGACAGTGCTGGGGCCAACGTCCTGACTTTC. Variable domain in full (rest from reference TRBV5-5 and TRBJ2-6): DAGVTQSPTHLIKTRGQQVTLRCSPISGHKSVSWYQQVLGQGPQFIFQYYEKEERGRGNFPDRFSARQFPNYSSELNVNALLLGDSALYLCASSMDSAGANVLTFGAGSRLTVL.

The J gene is TRBJ2-1, the V gene TRBV11-2, with a possible D match to TRBD1 (6 bases). CDR1 SGHAT and CDR2 FQNNGV come from the germline V gene. The ends were cut back, 3 bases at V and 4 bases at J, with 10 bases in the middle. The CDR3 consists of 14 residues. CDR3 nucleotides: TGTGCCAGCAGCTTTGGACAGCCGTACAATGAGCAGTTCTTC. Translation gives CASSFGQPYNEQFF.

The chain uses TRBV30 and TRBJ1-5; maybe TRBD1 (5 bases). There are 14 residues in the CDR3. CDR1 is GTSNPN, CDR2 SVGIG, per germline (reference sequence). With 2 bases removed from V and 0 bases from J, the gap between germline ends came to 8 bases. CDR3 bases: TGTGCCTGGAGTCCAGGACATAGCAATCAGCCCCAGCATTTT. Residues: CAWSPGHSNQPQHF.

This chain uses TRBV5-4 with TRBJ2-2; a possible D gene is TRBD1 (7 bases). The CDR3 sequence is 18 residues long. Trimming took off 3 bases at V and 5 bases at J, with 23 bases between the two ends. The germline CDR1 and CDR2 sequences are SGHNT and YYREEE (reference sequence). Here the CDR3 reads CASSSAGGGLAYTGELFF. DNA of the CDR3: TGTGCCAGCAGCTCGGCAGGGGGTGGGCTAGCGTATACCGGGGAGCTGTTTTTT.

The V and J genes are TRBV3-1 (or the pseudogene TRBV3-2) and TRBJ2-1; 8 nucleotides align to TRBD1. V was pared by 5 bases and J by 1 base, with 4 bases of the junction left unmatched. The CDR3 runs 15 residues. Looked up from germline, CDR1 is LGHDT and CDR2 is YNNKEL (reference sequence). The CDR3 DNA reads as TGTGCCAGCAGCGAAGGACAGGGTTCCTACAATGAGCAGTTCTTC. This gives the protein CASSEGQGSYNEQFF.

The chain has TRBV4-2 and TRBJ1-2, with D perhaps matching TRBD1 (5 bases). The CDR3 is made up of 12 amino acids. Trimming left V 3 bases short and J 6 bases short, with 8 bases between. Germline-derived CDR1 and CDR2 are LGHNA and YNFKEQ. This chain's CDR3 is CASSQARDGYTF. In DNA, the CDR3 is TGTGCCAGCAGCCAGGCCAGGGATGGCTACACCTTC.

V gene TRBV19 combines with J gene TRBJ1-2; weak D call: TRBD1 (6 bases). In germline, CDR1 is LNHDA, CDR2 SQIVND (reference sequence). V was trimmed by 6 bases and J by 2 bases, leaving 19 bases between them. This CDR3 has 16 residues. CDR3 nucleotides: TGTGCCAGTAGCCTCTGGGAAGGGGACAAAAACTATGGCTACACCTTC. Translated: CASSLWEGDKNYGYTF.

The chain recombines TRBV5-1 with TRBJ2-3, with D tentatively TRBD2 (5 bases). The V gene lost 6 bases and the J gene lost 0 bases, with 11 bases spanning the gap. CDR3 length equals 14 residues. CDR1 is SGHRS and CDR2 is YFSETQ in the germline V gene. CDR3 amino acids: CASKLEISTDTQYF. As DNA, the CDR3 is TGCGCCAGCAAACTAGAGATTAGCACAGATACGCAGTATTTT.

The chain couples TRBV10-3 to TRBJ2-7; D may be TRBD2 (5 bases). V dropped 6 bases and J dropped 6 bases, with 12 bases sitting between them. Germline V gene data show CDR1 as ENHRY and CDR2 as SYGVKD. There are 12 residues in the CDR3. The CDR3 loop is CAISLGESEQYF. The CDR3, as DNA: TGTGCCATCAGCCTCGGGGAGAGCGAGCAGTACTTC.

The V call is TRBV24-1, the J call TRBJ2-1; D gene ambiguous. From germline, CDR1 is KGHDR and CDR2 SFDVKD. The CDR3 length is 15 residues. Trimming removed 4 bases from V and 7 bases from J, with 16 bases in between. In DNA, the CDR3 is TGTGCCACCAGTGAAAGAGGTACGTTATCGAATGAGCAGTTCTTC. Translated: CATSERGTLSNEQFF.

The chain links TRBV12-3 or TRBV12-4 to TRBJ2-7; D not resolved. This CDR3 contains 13 residues. Trimming took off 5 bases at V and 6 bases at J, with 14 bases between the two ends. CDR3: CASSPPPHTEQYF. DNA for the CDR3: TGTGCCAGCAGTCCTCCACCACATACCGAGCAGTACTTC.